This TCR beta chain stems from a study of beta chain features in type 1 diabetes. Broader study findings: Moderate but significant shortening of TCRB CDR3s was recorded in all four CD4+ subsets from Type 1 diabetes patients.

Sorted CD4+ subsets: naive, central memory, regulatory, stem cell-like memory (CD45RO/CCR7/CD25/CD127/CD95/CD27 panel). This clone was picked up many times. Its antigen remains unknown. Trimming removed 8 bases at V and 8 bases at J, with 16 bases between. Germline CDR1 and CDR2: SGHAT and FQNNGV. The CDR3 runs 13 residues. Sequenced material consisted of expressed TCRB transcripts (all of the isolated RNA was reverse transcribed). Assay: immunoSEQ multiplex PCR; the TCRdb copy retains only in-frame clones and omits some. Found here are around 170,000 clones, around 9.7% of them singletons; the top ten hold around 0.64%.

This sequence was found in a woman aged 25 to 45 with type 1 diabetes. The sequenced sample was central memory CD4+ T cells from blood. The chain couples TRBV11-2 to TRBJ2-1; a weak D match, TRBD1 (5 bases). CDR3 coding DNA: TGTGCCAGCGGAAGGGGTGGCCCCGATGAGCAGTTCTTC. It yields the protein CASGRGGPDEQFF.